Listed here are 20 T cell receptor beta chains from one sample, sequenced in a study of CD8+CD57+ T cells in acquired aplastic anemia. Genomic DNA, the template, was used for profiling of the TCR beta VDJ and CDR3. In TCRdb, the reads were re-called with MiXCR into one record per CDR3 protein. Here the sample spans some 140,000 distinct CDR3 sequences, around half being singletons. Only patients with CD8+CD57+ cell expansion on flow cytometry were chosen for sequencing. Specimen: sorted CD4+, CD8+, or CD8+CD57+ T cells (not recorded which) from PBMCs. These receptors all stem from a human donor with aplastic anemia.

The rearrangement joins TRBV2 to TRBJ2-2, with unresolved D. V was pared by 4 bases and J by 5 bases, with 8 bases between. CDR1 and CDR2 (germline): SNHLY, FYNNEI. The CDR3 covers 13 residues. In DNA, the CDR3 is TGTGCCAGCAGTGTTCAAGCTACCGGGGAGCTGTTTTTT. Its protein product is CASSVQATGELFF.

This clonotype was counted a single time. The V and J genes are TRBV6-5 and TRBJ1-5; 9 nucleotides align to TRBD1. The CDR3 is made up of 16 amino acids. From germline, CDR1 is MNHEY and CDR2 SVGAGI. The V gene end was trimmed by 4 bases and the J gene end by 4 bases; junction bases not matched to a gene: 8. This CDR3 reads CASSLNSGTGNQPQHF. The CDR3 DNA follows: TGTGCCAGCAGTTTAAACTCCGGGACAGGGAATCAGCCCCAGCATTTT.

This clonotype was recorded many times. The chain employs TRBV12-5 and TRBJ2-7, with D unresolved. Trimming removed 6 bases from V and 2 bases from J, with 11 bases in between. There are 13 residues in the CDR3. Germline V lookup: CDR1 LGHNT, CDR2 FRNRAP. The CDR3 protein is CASGTELAYEQYF. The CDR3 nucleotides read TGTGCTAGTGGCACAGAGCTTGCCTACGAGCAGTACTTC.

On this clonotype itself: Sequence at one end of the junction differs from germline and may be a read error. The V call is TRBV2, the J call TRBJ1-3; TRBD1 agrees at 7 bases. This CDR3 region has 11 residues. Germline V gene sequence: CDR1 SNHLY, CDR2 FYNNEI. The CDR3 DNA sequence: TGTGCCAGCAGACCCGACAGGGACGGAGATTTT. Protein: CASRPDRDGDF.

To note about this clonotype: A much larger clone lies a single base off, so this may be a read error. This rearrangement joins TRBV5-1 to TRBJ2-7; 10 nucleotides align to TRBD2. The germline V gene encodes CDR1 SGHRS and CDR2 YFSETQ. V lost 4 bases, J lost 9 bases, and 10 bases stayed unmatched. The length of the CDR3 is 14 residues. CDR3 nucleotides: TGCGCCAGCAGCCAGCGGGGGGGACCGGGCGCGCAGTACTTC. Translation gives CASSQRGGPGAQYF.

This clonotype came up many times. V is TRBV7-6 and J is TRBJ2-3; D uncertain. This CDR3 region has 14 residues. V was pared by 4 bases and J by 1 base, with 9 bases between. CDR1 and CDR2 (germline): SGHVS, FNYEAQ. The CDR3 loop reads CASSSRSGTDTQYF. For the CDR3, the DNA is TGTGCCAGCAGCTCTCGATCAGGCACAGATACGCAGTATTTT.

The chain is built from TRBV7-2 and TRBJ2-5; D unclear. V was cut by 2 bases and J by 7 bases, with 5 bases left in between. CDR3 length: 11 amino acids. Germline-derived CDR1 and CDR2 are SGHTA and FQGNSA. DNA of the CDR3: TGTGCCAGCAGCTTAATGGGGACCCAGTACTTC. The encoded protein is CASSLMGTQYF.

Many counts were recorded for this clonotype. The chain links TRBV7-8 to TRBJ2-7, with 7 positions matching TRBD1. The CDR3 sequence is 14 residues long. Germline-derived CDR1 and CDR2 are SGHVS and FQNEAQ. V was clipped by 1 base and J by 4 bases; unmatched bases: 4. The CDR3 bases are TGTGCCAGCAGCTTAGGGACAGGCCAATACGAGCAGTACTTC. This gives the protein CASSLGTGQYEQYF.

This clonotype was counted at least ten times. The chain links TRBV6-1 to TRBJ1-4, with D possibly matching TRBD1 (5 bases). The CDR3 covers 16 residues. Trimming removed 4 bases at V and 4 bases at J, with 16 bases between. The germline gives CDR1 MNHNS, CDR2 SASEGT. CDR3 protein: CASSGQGGGGNEKLFF. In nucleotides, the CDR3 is TGTGCCAGCAGTGGCCAGGGCGGAGGAGGTAATGAAAAACTGTTTTTT.

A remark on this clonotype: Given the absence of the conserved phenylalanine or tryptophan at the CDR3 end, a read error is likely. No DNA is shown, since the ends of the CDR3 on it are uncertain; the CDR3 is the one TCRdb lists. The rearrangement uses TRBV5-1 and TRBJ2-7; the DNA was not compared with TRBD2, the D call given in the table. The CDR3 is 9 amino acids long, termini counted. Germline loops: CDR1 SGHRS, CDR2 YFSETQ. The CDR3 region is CASSLWPAG.

CDR3 protein: CAINPGQGTYEQYF. The CDR3, as DNA: TGTGCCATCAACCCGGGACAGGGGACCTACGAGCAGTACTTC. V and J are TRBV10-3 and TRBJ2-7; 10 bases are shared with TRBD1. Germline CDR1 ENHRY, CDR2 SYGVKD. The CDR3 length is 14 residues. The V gene end was trimmed by 7 bases and the J gene end by 2 bases; junction bases not matched to a gene: 5.

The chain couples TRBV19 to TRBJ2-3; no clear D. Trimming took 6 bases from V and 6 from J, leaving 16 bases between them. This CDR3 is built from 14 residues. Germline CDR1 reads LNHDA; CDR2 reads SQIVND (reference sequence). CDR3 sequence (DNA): TGTGCCAGTAGCCCTTGGGTAGGGTTCGATACGCAGTATTTT. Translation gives CASSPWVGFDTQYF.

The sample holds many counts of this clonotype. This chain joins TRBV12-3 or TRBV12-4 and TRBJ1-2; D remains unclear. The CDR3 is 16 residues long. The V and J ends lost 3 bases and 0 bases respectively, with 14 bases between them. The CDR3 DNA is TGTGCCAGCAGTTTTATGGCCCCACCAGCTAACTATGGCTACACCTTC. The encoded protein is CASSFMAPPANYGYTF.

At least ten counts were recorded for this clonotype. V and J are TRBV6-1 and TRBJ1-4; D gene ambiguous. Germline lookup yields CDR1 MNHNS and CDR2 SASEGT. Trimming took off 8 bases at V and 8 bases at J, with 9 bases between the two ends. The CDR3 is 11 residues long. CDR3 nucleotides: TGTGCCAGCGGACGGGGAGAAAAACTGTTTTTT. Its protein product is CASGRGEKLFF.

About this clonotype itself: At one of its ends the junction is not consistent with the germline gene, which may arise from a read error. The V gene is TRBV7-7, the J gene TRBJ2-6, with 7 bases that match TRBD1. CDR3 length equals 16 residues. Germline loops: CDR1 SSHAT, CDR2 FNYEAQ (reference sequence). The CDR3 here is CASSLQGGGGANVLTF. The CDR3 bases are TGTGCTAGCAGCCTACAAGGGGGCGGAGGGGCCAACGTCCTGACTTTC.

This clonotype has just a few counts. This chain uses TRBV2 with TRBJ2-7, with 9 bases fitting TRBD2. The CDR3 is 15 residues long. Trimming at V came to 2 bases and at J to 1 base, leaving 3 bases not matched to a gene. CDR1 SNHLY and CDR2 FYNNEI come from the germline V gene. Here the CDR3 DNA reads TGTGCCAGCAGTGAACCTAGCGGGGCGTCCTACGAGCAGTACTTC. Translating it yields CASSEPSGASYEQYF.

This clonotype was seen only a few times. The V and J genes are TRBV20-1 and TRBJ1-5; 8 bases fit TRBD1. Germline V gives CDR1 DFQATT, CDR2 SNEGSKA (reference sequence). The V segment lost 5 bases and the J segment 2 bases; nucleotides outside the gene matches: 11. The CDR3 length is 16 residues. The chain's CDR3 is CSAARQGLSGNQPQHF. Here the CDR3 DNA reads TGCAGTGCTGCTAGACAGGGGTTAAGTGGCAATCAGCCCCAGCATTTT.

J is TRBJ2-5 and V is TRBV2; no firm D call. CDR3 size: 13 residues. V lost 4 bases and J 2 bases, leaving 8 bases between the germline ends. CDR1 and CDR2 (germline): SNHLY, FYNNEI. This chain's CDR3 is CASSGFRQETQYF. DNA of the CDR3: TGTGCCAGCAGTGGGTTCCGGCAAGAGACCCAGTACTTC.

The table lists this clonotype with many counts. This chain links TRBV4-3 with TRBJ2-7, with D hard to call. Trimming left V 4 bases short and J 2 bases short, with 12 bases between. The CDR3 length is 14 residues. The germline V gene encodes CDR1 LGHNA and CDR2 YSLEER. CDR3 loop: CASSPGHGPYEQYF. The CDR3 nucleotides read TGCGCCAGCAGCCCCGGTCACGGTCCCTACGAGCAGTACTTC.

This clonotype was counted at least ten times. The DNA for the CDR3 is TGTGCCAGCAGCTTGTCTTCTCGAACCGAGCAGTACTTC. Amino acid sequence: CASSLSSRTEQYF. The V call is TRBV5-6, the J call TRBJ2-7; no clear D. V was pared by 1 base and J by 6 bases, with 11 bases between. Germline-derived CDR1 and CDR2 are SGHDT and YYEEEE. The CDR3 is 13 residues long.